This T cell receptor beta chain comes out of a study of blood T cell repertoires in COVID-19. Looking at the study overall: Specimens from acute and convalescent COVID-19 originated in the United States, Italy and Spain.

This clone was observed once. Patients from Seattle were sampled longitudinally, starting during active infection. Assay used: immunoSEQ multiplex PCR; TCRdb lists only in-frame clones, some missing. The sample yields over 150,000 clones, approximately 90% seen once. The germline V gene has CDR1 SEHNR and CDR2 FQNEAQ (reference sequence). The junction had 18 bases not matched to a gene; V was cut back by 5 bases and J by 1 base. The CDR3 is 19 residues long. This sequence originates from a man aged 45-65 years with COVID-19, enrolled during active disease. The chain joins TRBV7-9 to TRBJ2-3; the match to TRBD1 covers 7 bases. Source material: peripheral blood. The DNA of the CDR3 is TGTGCCAGCAGCAGTATCTTGGGATTGGGACAGCCGCGCACAGATACGCAGTATTTT. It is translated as CASSSILGLGQPRTDTQYF. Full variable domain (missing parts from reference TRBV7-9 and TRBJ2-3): DTGVSQNPRHKITKRGQNVTFRCDPISEHNRLYWYRQTLGQGPEFLTYFQNEAQLEKSRLLSDRFSAERPKGSFSTLEIQRTEQGDSAMYLCASSSILGLGQPRTDTQYFGPGTRLTVL.